This T cell receptor beta chain was retrieved from a study of T cells in Graves' hyperthyroidism and ophthalmopathy. For the study at large: Peripheral blood was acquired at first diagnosis, ahead of any therapy whatsoever.

The investigators amplified TCR beta CDR3 regions from RNA transcripts. Using the HTBI primer set, a first-round RT-PCR was run on the TCR CDR3. Each CDR3 protein is one row after TCRdb ran MiXCR on the multiplex PCR reads. The sample holds roughly 580,000 distinct CDR3 sequences; roughly 14% are singletons and the top ten take more than 4.5%. This clonotype was picked up many times. This CDR3 contains 13 residues. Deletions cut 7 bases from V and 8 bases from J, with 16 bases between. CDR1 and CDR2 from the germline V gene are SNHLY and FYNNEI. This rearrangement joins TRBV2 to TRBJ2-3; D is unresolved. The sequence was obtained from a young woman with Graves' hyperthyroidism that later progressed to Graves' ophthalmopathy. The material sequenced was blood. The chain's CDR3 is CASTPPAASTQYF. In DNA, the CDR3 is TGTGCCAGCACCCCCCCCGCGGCAAGTACGCAGTATTTT.